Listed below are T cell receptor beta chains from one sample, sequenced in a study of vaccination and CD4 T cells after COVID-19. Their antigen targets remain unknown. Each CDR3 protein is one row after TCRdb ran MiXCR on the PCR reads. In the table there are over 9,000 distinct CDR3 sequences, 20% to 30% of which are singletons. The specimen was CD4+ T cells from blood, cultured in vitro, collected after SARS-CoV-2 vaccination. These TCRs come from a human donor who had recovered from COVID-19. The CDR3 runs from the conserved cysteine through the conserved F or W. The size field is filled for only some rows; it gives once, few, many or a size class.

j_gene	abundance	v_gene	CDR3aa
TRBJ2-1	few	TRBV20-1	CSAEGAASGSLNEQFF
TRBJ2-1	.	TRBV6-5	CASSYGGGHEQFF
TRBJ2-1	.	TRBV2	CASSWELEQFF
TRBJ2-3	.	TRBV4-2	CASSPLGGGRDTQYF
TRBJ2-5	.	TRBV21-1	CGAWGGETQYF
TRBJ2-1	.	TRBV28	CASSPGFEQFF
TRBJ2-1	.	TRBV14	CASSQGLAGGSYNEQFF
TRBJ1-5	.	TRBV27	CASSAKAGGRSQHF
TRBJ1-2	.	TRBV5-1	CASSLVQGFGYTF
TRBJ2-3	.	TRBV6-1	CASSAPILGDTQYF
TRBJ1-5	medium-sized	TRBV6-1	CATSPGRGAGQPQHF
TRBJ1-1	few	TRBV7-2	CASSFSPLRNTEAFF
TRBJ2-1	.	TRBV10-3	CATSRDQGYNEQFF
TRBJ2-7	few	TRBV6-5	CASSYLTEQYF
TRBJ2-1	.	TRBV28	CAGGGYPVNEQFF
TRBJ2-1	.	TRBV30	CAWRGPWSSYNEQFF
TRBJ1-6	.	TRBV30	CAWSVPKQTKPNSPLHF
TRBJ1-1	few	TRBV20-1	CSASRGPEAAFF
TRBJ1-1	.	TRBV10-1	CASSLGLNTEAFF
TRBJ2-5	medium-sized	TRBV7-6	CASSLVGSLPPSETQYF
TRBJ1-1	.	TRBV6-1	CASKDRVSLAGTEAFF
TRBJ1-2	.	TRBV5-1	CASSLNNRGGGYTF
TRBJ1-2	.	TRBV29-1	CSVGTEGDGYTF
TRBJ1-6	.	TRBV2	CASRELQGPNSPLHF
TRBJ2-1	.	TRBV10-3	CAISEYAGGATYNEQFF
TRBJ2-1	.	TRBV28	CASSNLVMVGNEQFF
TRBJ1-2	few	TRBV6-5	CASSYGGTGLNYGYTF
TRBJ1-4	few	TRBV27	CASRPYGANEKLFF
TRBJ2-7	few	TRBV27	CASSPGQNEPLTYEQYF
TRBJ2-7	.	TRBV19	CASSRTSGYEQYF
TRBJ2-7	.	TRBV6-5	CASGLWGSYEQYF
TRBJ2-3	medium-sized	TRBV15	CATSRDWGREADTQYF
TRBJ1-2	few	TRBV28	CASSEITGQRTYGYTF
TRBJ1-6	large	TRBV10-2	CASRTDMGNSPLHF
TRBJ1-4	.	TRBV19	CASTNGVATNEKLFF
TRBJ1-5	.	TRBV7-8	CASSLESLGGSNQPQHF
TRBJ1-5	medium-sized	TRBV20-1	CSALTDREDQPQHF
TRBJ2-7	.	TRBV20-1	CSARRAGTDSYEQYF
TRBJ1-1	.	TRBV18	CASSPAMRGNTEAFF
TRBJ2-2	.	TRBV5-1	CASSHGLAGGTGELFF
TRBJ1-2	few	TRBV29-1	CSVGTANYGYTF
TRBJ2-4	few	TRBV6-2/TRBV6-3	CASRGADTLLKNIQYF